A single sample is the source of the 8 T cell receptor beta chains below, sequenced in a study of blood T cell repertoires in COVID-19. Assay: immunoSEQ multiplex PCR; the TCRdb copy retains only in-frame clones and omits some. The sample contains about 270,000 clones, about 85% of which appear only once. Sample: peripheral blood. These receptors were taken from a human donor in a cohort sampled during active COVID-19.

CDR3 loop: CASRQRTGGSYEQYF. The CDR3 nucleotides read TGTGCCAGCAGGCAGCGAACAGGGGGCTCTTACGAGCAGTACTTC. The chain joins TRBV11-2 to TRBJ2-7; 9 bases match TRBD1. The junction had 10 bases not matched to a gene; V was cut back by 6 bases and J by 4 bases. The CDR3 has 15 residues. In germline, CDR1 is SGHAT, CDR2 FQNNGV.

The rearrangement links TRBV18 to TRBJ2-4, with D perhaps matching TRBD1 (6 bases). Trimming took off 2 bases at V and 5 bases at J, with 19 bases between the two ends. The length of the CDR3 is 17 residues. Germline CDR1 reads KGHSH; CDR2 reads LQKENI. The CDR3 nucleotides read TGTGCCAGCTCACCAGGAAGAACAGGGATGGGGGAAAACATTCAGTACTTC. This codes for CASSPGRTGMGENIQYF.

Written as DNA, the CDR3 is TGTGCCACCAGTGGACAGGGGGCCGGGGAGCTGTTTTTT. Translating gives CATSGQGAGELFF. The rearrangement uses TRBV24-1 and TRBJ2-2; 9 bases fit TRBD1. CDR1 is KGHDR and CDR2 is SFDVKD in the germline V gene. Trimming cost V 5 bases and J 6 bases; bases outside gene matches: 0. The CDR3 runs 13 residues.

V and J are TRBV5-4 and TRBJ1-2; no firm D call. The CDR3 is 12 residues long. V shed 4 bases and J shed 8 bases, with 12 bases lying between them. Per the germline V gene, CDR1 is SGHNT and CDR2 is YYREEE (reference sequence). CDR3 DNA sequence: TGTGCCAGCAGCGAAAGGACTGAAGGCTACACCTTC. As protein: CASSERTEGYTF.

DNA of the CDR3: TGTGCCAGCAGCCTCCAGGAAAATTCACCCCTCCACTTT. It yields the protein CASSLQENSPLHF. The chain recombines TRBV7-3 with TRBJ1-6, with D hard to call. Germline lookup yields CDR1 SGHTA and CDR2 FQGTGA. The V and J ends lost 5 bases and 7 bases respectively, with 9 bases between them. The CDR3 has 13 residues.

This chain links TRBV28 with TRBJ1-2, with 9 bases lining up with TRBD1. V shed 9 bases, J shed 4 bases, and the junction held 12 bases outside the gene matches. The germline gives CDR1 MDHEN, CDR2 SYDVKM. The CDR3 covers 15 residues. DNA for the CDR3: TGTGCCAGTAGTGGAACCGGACAGGGGAGCTATGGCTACACCTTC. Amino acid sequence: CASSGTGQGSYGYTF.

J is TRBJ2-7 and V is TRBV28, with D perhaps matching TRBD2 (6 bases). The CDR3 loop spans 14 amino acids. V was trimmed by 2 bases and J by 4 bases, leaving 12 bases between them. The germline V gene has CDR1 MDHEN and CDR2 SYDVKM. CDR3 nucleotide sequence: TGTGCCAGCAGTTTAACGGCGGGGAGGTACGAGCAGTACTTC. Translating gives CASSLTAGRYEQYF.

This clone has a single count. This chain joins TRBV5-6 and TRBJ1-3; D is perhaps TRBD1 (6 bases). Germline V gene lookup returns CDR1 SGHDT and CDR2 YYEEEE. Trimming removed 4 bases from V and 2 bases from J, with 10 bases in between. There are 14 residues in the CDR3. In DNA, the CDR3 is TGTGCCAGCAGCCCAGGACAGCCTGGAAACACCATATATTTT. Its translation: CASSPGQPGNTIYF. Drawing the rest from reference TRBV5-6 and TRBJ1-3, the complete variable domain is DAGVTQSPTHLIKTRGQQVTLRCSPKSGHDTVSWYQQALGQGPQFIFQYYEEEERQRGNFPDRFSGHQFPNYSSELNVNALLLGDSALYLCASSPGQPGNTIYFGEGSWLTVV.